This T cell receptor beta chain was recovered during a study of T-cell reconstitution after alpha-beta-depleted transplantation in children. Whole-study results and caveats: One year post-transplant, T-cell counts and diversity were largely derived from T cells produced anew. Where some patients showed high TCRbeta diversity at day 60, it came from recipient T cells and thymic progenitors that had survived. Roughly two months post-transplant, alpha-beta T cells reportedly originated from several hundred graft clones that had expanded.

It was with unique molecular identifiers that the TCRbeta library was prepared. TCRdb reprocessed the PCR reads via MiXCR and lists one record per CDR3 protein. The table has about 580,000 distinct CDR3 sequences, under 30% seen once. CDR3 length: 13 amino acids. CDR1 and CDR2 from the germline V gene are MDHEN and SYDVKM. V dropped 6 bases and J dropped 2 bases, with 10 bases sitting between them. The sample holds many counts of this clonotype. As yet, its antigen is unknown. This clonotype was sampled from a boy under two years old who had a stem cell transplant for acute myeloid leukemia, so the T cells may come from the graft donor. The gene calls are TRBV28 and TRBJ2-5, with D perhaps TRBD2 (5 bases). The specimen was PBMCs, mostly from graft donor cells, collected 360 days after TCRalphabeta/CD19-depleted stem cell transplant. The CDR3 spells CASSPGWQETQYF. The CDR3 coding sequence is TGTGCCAGCAGCCCGGGGTGGCAAGAGACCCAGTACTTC.